This T cell receptor beta chain was captured in a study of T cells after yellow fever vaccination (dated 2019 in TCRdb). Study-wide context: Staining for CD3, CD45RA, CCR7 and CD95 was used to sort memory subsets (EM, EMRA, CM and Tscm) on a BD FACS Aria III. The SMART-Seq v4 Ultra Low Input RNA kit was used to prepare libraries from fractions with low cell numbers. To follow T-cell clones before and after primary and booster YFV17D yellow fever vaccination, bulk TCR alpha and beta repertoires were sequenced over time. The cohort comprised two healthy male donors, one aged 18 to 29 and one aged 30 to 40 years. Blood was collected at multiple timepoints before and after primary and secondary immunization, and bulk PBMC replicates and cell subsets were isolated. Memory subsets were sorted on days 0, 15 and 45 and at 18 months following primary vaccination, and on days 0, 15 and 45 following the 30-year booster. On the study overall, not on this receptor specifically: Because only a couple of donors were included in the study, the extent to which the findings can be generalized is limited. Compared with the primary T-cell response, the secondary T-cell response was faster but weaker, reaching its peak on day 5 rather than on day 15. On day 0, almost all vaccine-responding clonotypes were below detection in the sorted memory subsets. A small share of clonotypes occurred in both CD4 and CD8 compartments, likely arising from convergent recombination. FACS-sorted repertoires could contain abundant contaminating clonotypes from the bulk population, so computational filtering was required. Most clones expanded after primary vaccination (approximately 95% of CD4 and approximately 86% of CD8) were re-detected after the booster, suggesting that broad memory maintenance occurred.

The treatment or condition label here, explained by the study, means: live attenuated yellow fever vaccine strain. A standard Ficoll-Paque protocol was used to isolate PBMCs from peripheral blood. The RNeasy Micro Kit was used to extract RNA from sorted memory subsets. The CDR3 measures 14 amino acids from cysteine to phenylalanine. The sequence is cut down to CDR3 DNA, 42 bases in frame from base 1. The junction shows trimming of 6 bases on V and 6 bases on J, and the gene matches do not reach 10 bases of it. According to the germline V gene, CDR1 reads SNHLY and CDR2 reads FYNNEI. This clonotype was observed at least ten times. No qualities accompany the bases; no much larger clone lies one base away. TCR cDNA was synthesized by 5'RACE template switching, through which a universal primer site and unique molecular identifiers were introduced. cDNA synthesis was primed from both the TCR alpha and TCR beta constant segments. Libraries were amplified in two PCR steps, with sample barcodes and sequencing adapters added in the second step. Sequencing of libraries was performed on Illumina HiSeq 2500 (2x100 bp) or NovaSeq (2x150 bp). The authors' analysis ran thus. MIGEC was used to demultiplex reads and collapse the reads into UMI consensus sequences, and MiXCR was used for V(D)J alignment. Vaccine-responding clonotypes were identified with edgeR using replicate PBMC samples, with FDR below 0.01 and a log2 fold change above 5 up to day 15 being required. Each bulk clonotype was labeled CD4 or CD8 based on which sequenced repertoire, CD4 or CD8, contained the clonotype at higher abundance. To estimate how each clone was distributed across memory phenotypes, clonotype frequencies in memory subsets were weighted by the numbers of FACS-sorted cells. TCRdb reprocessing: public reads trimmed at Q25 with fastp, clones called with MiXCR, in-frame beta chains kept. Each CDR3 protein gets just one entry, which takes the most common genes and DNA from the rows behind it. These V and J calls rely on TCRdb rather than the paper's analysis. The sample table lists more than 25,000 distinct CDR3 sequences, 6% to 8% of them with a count of one. The ten largest clones add up to 25% of the sample.

The rearrangement combines TRBV2 with TRBJ2-7; TRBD1 agrees with 8 junctional bases. The clonotype was recovered from a young man who received the YFV17D yellow fever vaccine. The source was PBMCs, either bulk or a sorted T-cell subset (CD4+, CD8+, memory, or dextramer-sorted; not recorded which), collected on the day of the yellow fever booster vaccination. The bases are TGTGCCAGCAGGCCAGGACAGGGAGCCGGCGAGCAGTACTTC. Its translation is CASRPGQGAGEQYF.